These T cell receptor beta chains were read from a single sample in a study of CD8 T cells in Susac syndrome. TCRdb fed the immunoSEQ multiplex PCR reads into MiXCR, producing one record per CDR3 protein. This sample yields about 180,000 distinct CDR3 sequences, of which roughly 96% are seen a single time; 0.15% to 0.2% belongs to the top ten. Sequenced input: CD8+ T cells from PBMCs. The receptor source for this set is a human donor with multiple sclerosis. Each CDR3 is given with its conserved first and last residue. A D gene is named only where the DNA matches it firmly. Not all rows give a size; the values are once, few, many and, for expanded clones, a class.

j_gene,v_gene,len,abundance,d_gene,CDR3aa,CDR3nt
TRBJ1-2,TRBV3-1,19,-,-,CASSQDTLYRAKSLYGYTF,TGTGCCAGCAGCCAAGATACCCTGTACAGGGCGAAATCCCTCTATGGCTACACCTTC
TRBJ1-6,TRBV6-5,13,-,-,CASSYNGDSPLHF,TGTGCCAGCAGTTACAACGGCGATTCACCCCTCCACTTT
TRBJ2-7,TRBV7-2,16,-,-,CASSLPFDKYSYEQYF,TGTGCCAGCAGCCTGCCTTTTGACAAGTACTCCTACGAGCAGTACTTC
TRBJ2-7,TRBV9,12,-,-,CASGGVRDEQYF,TGTGCCAGCGGGGGAGTCAGGGACGAGCAGTACTTC
TRBJ2-2,TRBV7-9,13,-,-,CASSFEGSGELFF,TGTGCCAGCAGCTTCGAAGGGTCCGGGGAGCTGTTTTTT
TRBJ1-2,TRBV29-1,11,-,-,CSVGGQGGYTF,TGCAGCGTCGGGGGCCAAGGAGGCTACACCTTC
TRBJ2-3,TRBV4-1,16,once,TRBD2,CASSQDGAGGGDTQYF,TGCGCCAGCAGCCAAGACGGAGCGGGAGGGGGAGATACGCAGTATTTT
TRBJ1-1,TRBV7-9,12,-,-,CASSEGRTEAFF,TGTGCCAGCAGCGAGGGCCGCACTGAAGCTTTCTTT
TRBJ2-5,TRBV5-4,12,-,-,CASSSTPETQYF,TGTGCCAGCAGCTCCACCCCAGAGACCCAGTACTTC
TRBJ2-7,TRBV19,15,once,TRBD2,CASSIASGSSYEQYF,TGTGCCAGTAGTATTGCTAGCGGGAGCTCCTACGAGCAGTACTTC